This TCR beta chain comes out of a study of PD-L1 blockade in urothelial cancer. Overall study context: Patients' atezolizumab regimen, 1,200 mg intravenously every 3 weeks, began around 2014. Patients had received 0 to 3 prior chemotherapy regimens.

As concerns this clone: Its antigen remains unidentified.

Notes on the study in general: Durable-benefit patients showed greater tumor-associated blood clone expansion at 3 weeks.

Measured with immunoSEQ multiplex PCR; TCRdb has only the in-frame clones, and not every one. The data hold around 40,000 clones, with around 80% observed a single time. Indicated time point: peripheral blood 6 weeks after treatment start. Trimming removed 0 bases from V and 3 bases from J; junction bases left unmatched: 9. The CDR3 spans 16 residues. Per germline, CDR1 SGHRS and CDR2 YFSETQ. This TCR derives from a man aged 60 to 69 with urothelial cancer. The chain employs TRBV5-1 and TRBJ2-7; 7 bases match TRBD2. The sample consisted of PBMCs, taken around atezolizumab (anti-PD-L1) treatment. In DNA, the CDR3 is TGCGCCAGCAGCTTGGCCTTGGGGGGGTTAGACTACGAGCAGTACTTC. Residues: CASSLALGGLDYEQYF. The whole variable domain, remainder taken from reference TRBV5-1 and TRBJ2-7, is KAGVTQTPRYLIKTRGQQVTLSCSPISGHRSVSWYQQTPGQGLQFLFEYFSETQRNKGNFPGRFSGRQFSNSRSEMNVSTLELGDSALYLCASSLALGGLDYEQYFGPGTRLTVT.